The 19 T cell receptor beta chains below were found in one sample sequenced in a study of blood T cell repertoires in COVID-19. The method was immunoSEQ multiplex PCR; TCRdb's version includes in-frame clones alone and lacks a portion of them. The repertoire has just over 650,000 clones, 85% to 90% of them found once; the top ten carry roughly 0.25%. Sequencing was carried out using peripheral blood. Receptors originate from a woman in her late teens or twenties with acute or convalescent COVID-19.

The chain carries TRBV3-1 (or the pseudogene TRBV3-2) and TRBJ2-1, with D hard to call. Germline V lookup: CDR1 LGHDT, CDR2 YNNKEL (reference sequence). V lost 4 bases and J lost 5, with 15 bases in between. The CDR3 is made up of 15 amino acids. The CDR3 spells CASSPAGSPHNEQFF. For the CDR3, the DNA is TGTGCCAGCAGCCCCGCCGGGTCTCCTCACAATGAGCAGTTCTTC.

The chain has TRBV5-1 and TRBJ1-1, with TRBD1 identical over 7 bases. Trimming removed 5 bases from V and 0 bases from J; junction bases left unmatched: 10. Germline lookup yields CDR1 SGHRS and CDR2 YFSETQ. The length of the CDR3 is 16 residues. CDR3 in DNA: TGCGCCAGCAGTTTTAACAGGGGACCCATGAACACTGAAGCTTTCTTT. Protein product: CASSFNRGPMNTEAFF.

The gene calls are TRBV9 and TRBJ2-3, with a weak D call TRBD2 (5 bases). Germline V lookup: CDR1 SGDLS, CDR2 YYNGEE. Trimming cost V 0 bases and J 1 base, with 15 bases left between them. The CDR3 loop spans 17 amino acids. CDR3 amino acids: CASSVALVGERTDTQYF. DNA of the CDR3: TGTGCCAGCAGCGTAGCACTCGTCGGGGAGCGCACAGATACGCAGTATTTT. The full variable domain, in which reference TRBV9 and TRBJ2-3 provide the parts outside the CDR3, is DSGVTQTPKHLITATGQRVTLRCSPRSGDLSVYWYQQSLDQGLQFLIQYYNGEERAKGNILERFSAQQFPDLHSELNLSSLELGDSALYFCASSVALVGERTDTQYFGPGTRLTVL.

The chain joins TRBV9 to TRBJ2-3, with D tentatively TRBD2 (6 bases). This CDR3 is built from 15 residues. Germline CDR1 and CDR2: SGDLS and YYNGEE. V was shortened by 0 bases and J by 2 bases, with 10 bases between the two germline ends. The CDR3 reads CASSVAGDHTDTQYF. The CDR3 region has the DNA TGTGCCAGCAGCGTAGCGGGGGACCACACAGATACGCAGTATTTT.

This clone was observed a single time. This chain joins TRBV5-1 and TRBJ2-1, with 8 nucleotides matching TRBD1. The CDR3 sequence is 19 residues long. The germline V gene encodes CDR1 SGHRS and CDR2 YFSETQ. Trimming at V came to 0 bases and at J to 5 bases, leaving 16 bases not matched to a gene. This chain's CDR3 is CASSLALGTRGLPHNEQFF. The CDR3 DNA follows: TGCGCCAGCAGCTTGGCCCTAGGTACCAGGGGGCTCCCCCACAATGAGCAGTTCTTC.

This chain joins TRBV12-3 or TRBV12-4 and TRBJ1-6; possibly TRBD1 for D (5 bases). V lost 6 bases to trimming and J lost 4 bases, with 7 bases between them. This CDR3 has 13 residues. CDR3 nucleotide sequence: TGTGCCAGCAGCAACAGGTATAATTCACCCCTCCACTTT. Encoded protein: CASSNRYNSPLHF.

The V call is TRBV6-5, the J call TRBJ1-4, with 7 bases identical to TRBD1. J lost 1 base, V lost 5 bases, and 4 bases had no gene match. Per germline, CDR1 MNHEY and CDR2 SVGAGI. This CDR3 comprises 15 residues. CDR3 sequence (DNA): TGTGCCAGCAGTCACAGGGGTGTAACTAATGAAAAACTGTTTTTT. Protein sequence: CASSHRGVTNEKLFF.

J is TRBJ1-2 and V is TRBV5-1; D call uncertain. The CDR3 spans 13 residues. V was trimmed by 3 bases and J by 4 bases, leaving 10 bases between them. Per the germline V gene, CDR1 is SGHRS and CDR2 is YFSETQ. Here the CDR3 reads CASSYDRVYGYTF. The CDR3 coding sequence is TGCGCCAGCAGCTATGATCGGGTCTATGGCTACACCTTC.

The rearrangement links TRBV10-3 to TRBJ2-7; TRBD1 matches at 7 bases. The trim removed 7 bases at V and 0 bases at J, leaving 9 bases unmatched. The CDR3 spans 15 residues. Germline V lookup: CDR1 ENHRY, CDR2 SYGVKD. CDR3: CAINRQGKNSYEQYF. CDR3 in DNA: TGTGCCATCAATCGACAGGGTAAAAACTCCTACGAGCAGTACTTC.

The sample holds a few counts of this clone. The DNA for the CDR3 is TGTGCCAGCAGTTTCCAAGGGAGCGCATATGGCTACACCTTC. This codes for CASSFQGSAYGYTF. The V call is TRBV6-5, the J call TRBJ1-2; D gene unclear. This CDR3 is built from 14 residues. CDR1 is MNHEY and CDR2 is SVGAGI in the germline V gene. V shed 4 bases and J shed 5 bases, with 14 bases lying between them.

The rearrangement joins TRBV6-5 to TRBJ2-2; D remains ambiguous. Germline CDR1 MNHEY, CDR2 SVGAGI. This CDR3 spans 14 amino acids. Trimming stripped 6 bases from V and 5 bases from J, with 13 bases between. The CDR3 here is CASRPTGLTGELFF. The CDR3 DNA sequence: TGTGCCAGCAGGCCCACCGGTTTGACCGGGGAGCTGTTTTTT.

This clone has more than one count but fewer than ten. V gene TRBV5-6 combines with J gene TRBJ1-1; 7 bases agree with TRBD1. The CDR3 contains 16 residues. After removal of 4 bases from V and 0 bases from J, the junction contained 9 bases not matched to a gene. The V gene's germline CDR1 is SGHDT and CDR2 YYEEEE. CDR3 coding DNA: TGTGCCAGCAGCCTTGAGCTCGGGACAGTGAACACTGAAGCTTTCTTT. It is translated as CASSLELGTVNTEAFF.

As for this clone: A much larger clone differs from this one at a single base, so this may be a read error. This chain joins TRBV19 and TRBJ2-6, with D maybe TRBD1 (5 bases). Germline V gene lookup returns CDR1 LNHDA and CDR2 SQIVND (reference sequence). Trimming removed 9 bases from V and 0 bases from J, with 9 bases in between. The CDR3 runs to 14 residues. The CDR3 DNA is TGTGCCAGCACTGACAGCTCTGGGGCCAACGTCCTGACTTTC. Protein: CASTDSSGANVLTF.

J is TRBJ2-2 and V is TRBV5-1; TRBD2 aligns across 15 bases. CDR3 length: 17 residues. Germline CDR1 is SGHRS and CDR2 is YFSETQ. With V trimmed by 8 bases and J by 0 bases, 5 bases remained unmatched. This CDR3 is CARPGLAGGPNTGELFF. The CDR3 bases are TGCGCCAGACCCGGACTAGCGGGGGGGCCGAACACCGGGGAGCTGTTTTTT.

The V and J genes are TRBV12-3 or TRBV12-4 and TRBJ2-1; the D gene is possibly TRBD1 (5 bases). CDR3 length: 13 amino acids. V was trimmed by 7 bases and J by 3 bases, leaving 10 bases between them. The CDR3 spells CASKDRNYNEQFF. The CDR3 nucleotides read TGTGCCAGCAAAGACAGAAACTACAATGAGCAGTTCTTC.

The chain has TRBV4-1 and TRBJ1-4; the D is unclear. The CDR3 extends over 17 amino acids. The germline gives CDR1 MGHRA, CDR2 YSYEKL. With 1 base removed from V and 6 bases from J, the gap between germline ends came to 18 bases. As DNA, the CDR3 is TGCGCCAGCAGCCAAGTCTTCTTACTGAGGACTGATGAAAAACTGTTTTTT. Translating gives CASSQVFLLRTDEKLFF.

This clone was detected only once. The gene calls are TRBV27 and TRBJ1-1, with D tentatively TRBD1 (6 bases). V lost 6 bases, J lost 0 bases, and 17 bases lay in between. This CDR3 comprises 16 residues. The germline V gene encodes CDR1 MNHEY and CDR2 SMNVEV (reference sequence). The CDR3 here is CASSLSRTALNTEAFF. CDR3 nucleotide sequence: TGTGCCAGCAGCCTCTCTAGGACAGCTTTGAACACTGAAGCTTTCTTT.

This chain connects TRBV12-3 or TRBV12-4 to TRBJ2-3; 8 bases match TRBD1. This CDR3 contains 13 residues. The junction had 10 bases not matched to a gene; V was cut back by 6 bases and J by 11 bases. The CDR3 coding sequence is TGTGCCAGCAGCCCCCGGGCGGGACAGGAGCAGTATTTT. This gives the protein CASSPRAGQEQYF.

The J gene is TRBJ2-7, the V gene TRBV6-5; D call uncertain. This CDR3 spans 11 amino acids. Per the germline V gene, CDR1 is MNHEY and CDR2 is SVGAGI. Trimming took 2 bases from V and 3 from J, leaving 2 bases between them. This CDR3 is CASSYLYEQYF. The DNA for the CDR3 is TGTGCCAGCAGTTACCTCTACGAGCAGTACTTC.